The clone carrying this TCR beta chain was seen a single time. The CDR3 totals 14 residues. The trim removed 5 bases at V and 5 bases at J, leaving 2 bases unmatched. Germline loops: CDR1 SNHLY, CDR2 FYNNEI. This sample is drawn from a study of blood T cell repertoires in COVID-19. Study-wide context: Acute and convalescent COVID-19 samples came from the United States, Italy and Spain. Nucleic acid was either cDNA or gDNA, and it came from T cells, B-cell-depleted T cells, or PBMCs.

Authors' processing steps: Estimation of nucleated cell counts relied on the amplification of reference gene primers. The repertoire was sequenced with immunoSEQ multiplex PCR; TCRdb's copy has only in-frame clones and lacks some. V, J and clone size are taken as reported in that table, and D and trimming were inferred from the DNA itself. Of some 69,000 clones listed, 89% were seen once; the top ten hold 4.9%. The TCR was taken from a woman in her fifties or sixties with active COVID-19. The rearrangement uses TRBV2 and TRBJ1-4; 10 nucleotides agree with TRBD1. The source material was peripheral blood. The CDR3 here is CASSSDRGNEKLFF. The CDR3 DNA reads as TGTGCCAGCAGTTCGGACAGGGGGAATGAAAAACTGTTTTTT.